Each of the 25 T cell receptor beta chains below was sequenced from the same sample in a study of T cell repertoires in aging, cancer and after chemotherapy. Peripheral blood genomic DNA, not sorted cells or RNA, was the template. A mixed TRB-A/B primer pool amplified rearranged TRB by multiplex touch-down PCR. TCRdb re-derived calls from the multiplex PCR reads in MiXCR, one entry per CDR3 protein. The table lists thousands of distinct CDR3 sequences, around 26% of them singletons. Sequenced sample: blood. The receptors shown here come from a human donor in good health.

J is TRBJ1-6 and V is TRBV12-3 or TRBV12-4; the match to TRBD1 covers 7 bases. J gave up 3 bases and V 6 bases, and 5 bases lay outside the gene matches. This CDR3 contains 15 residues. DNA of the CDR3: TGTGCCAGCAGCTCCGGGACAGACTATAATTCACCCCTCCACTTT. This gives the protein CASSSGTDYNSPLHF.

This clonotype rates as medium-sized. This chain connects TRBV27 to TRBJ2-7; D may be TRBD1 or TRBD2 (5 bases each). The CDR3 runs 12 residues. In germline, CDR1 is MNHEY, CDR2 SMNVEV (reference sequence). V was trimmed by 5 bases and J by 5 bases, leaving 10 bases between them. The CDR3 loop reads CASSQGANEQYF. CDR3 DNA sequence: TGTGCCAGCAGTCAGGGAGCCAACGAGCAGTACTTC.

This clonotype was seen only once. One base away lies a much larger clone, so this may be a sequencing read error. The chain links TRBV6-6 to TRBJ2-7, with no clear D. The CDR3 has 12 amino acids. Per the germline V gene, CDR1 is MNHNY and CDR2 is SVGAGI (reference sequence). The CDR3 here is CDSSPDSREQYF. CDR3 bases: TGTGACAGCAGTCCTGATTCTCGCGAGCAGTACTTC.

This clonotype was picked up a small number of times. The chain recombines TRBV5-4 with TRBJ2-1, with D perhaps matching TRBD1 (6 bases). The CDR3 loop spans 15 amino acids. From germline, CDR1 is SGHNT and CDR2 YYREEE (reference sequence). Trimming removed 3 bases from V and 2 bases from J, with 12 bases in between. CDR3 loop: CASSSVDRAYNEQFF. In nucleotides, the CDR3 is TGTGCCAGCAGCTCAGTGGACAGAGCCTACAATGAGCAGTTCTTC.

V and J are TRBV7-2 and TRBJ2-5; the D gene is possibly TRBD1 (5 bases). Germline CDR1 is SGHTA and CDR2 is FQGNSA. V was pared by 1 base and J by 5 bases, with 14 bases between. This CDR3 has 15 amino acids. The CDR3 here is CASSLVDRGGETQYF. The CDR3, as DNA: TGTGCCAGCAGCTTAGTCGATAGGGGTGGGGAGACCCAGTACTTC.

This clonotype has a handful of counts. J is TRBJ2-7 and V is TRBV14; 8 nucleotides align to TRBD1. This CDR3 has 17 amino acids. The trim removed 0 bases at V and 4 bases at J, leaving 11 bases unmatched. Germline CDR1 SGHDN, CDR2 FVKESK. CDR3 nucleotides: TGTGCCAGCAGCCAAGATCCCACGCAGGGGGCTAGGTACGAGCAGTACTTC. Its translation: CASSQDPTQGARYEQYF. The complete variable domain, with remaining parts taken from reference TRBV14 and TRBJ2-7, reads EAGVTQFPSHSVIEKGQTVTLRCDPISGHDNLYWYRRVMGKEIKFLLHFVKESKQDESGMPNNRFLAERTGGTYSTLKVQPAELEDSGVYFCASSQDPTQGARYEQYFGPGTRLTVT.

The sample holds a few counts of this clonotype. The genes are TRBV27 and TRBJ2-7; D remains ambiguous. V was clipped by 3 bases and J by 6 bases, with 18 bases between them. Germline assignment: CDR1 MNHEY and CDR2 SMNVEV (reference sequence). The CDR3 covers 15 residues. The CDR3: CASSFLERAVTEQYF. The CDR3 bases are TGTGCCAGCAGTTTTCTGGAAAGGGCAGTTACCGAGCAGTACTTC.

This clonotype is medium-sized in the sample. This sequence joins TRBV19 and TRBJ2-3, with D tentatively TRBD1 (6 bases). Germline loops: CDR1 LNHDA, CDR2 SQIVND (reference sequence). The V gene lost 1 base and the J gene lost 3 bases, with 11 bases spanning the gap. The CDR3 length is 15 residues. The chain's CDR3 is CASSIGTVVTDTQYF. The CDR3 nucleotides are TGTGCCAGTAGTATAGGGACAGTTGTAACAGATACGCAGTATTTT.

This chain links TRBV5-6 with TRBJ2-7; 8 bases are shared with TRBD2. CDR1 is SGHDT and CDR2 is YYEEEE in the germline V gene. The CDR3 runs to 14 residues. J was trimmed by 2 bases and V by 4 bases; bases with no gene match: 5. In DNA, the CDR3 is TGTGCCAGCAGCCCGGGACTAGGCGCCTACGAGCAGTACTTC. Amino acids: CASSPGLGAYEQYF.

The rearrangement uses TRBV19 and TRBJ2-1; 12 bases are shared with TRBD2. This CDR3 has 19 residues. After removal of 4 bases from V and 5 bases from J, the junction contained 15 bases not matched to a gene. Per germline, CDR1 LNHDA and CDR2 SQIVND (reference sequence). This CDR3 is CASSTKTGALAGGDNEQFF. The CDR3 DNA reads TGTGCCAGTAGTACCAAAACAGGGGCCCTAGCGGGAGGGGACAATGAGCAGTTCTTC.

The CDR3 sequence is CASSSPRNTEAFF. The CDR3 DNA sequence: TGTGCCAGCAGTTCCCCCAGAAACACTGAAGCTTTCTTT. The chain couples TRBV6-6 to TRBJ1-1; D not resolved. CDR3 length: 13 amino acids. Trimming took off 4 bases at V and 2 bases at J, with 8 bases between the two ends. Germline V gene data show CDR1 as MNHNY and CDR2 as SVGAGI (reference sequence).

About this clonotype: This may stem from a read error, because a much larger clone lies one nucleotide away. The chain couples TRBV6-5 to TRBJ1-1; 7 bases agree with TRBD1. With 6 bases clipped from V and 3 bases from J, the junction kept 4 bases outside the gene matches. Per the germline V gene, CDR1 is MNHEY and CDR2 is SVGAGI. There are 13 residues in the CDR3. The CDR3 reads CASRRQGYTEAFF. CDR3 DNA sequence: TGTGCCAGCAGGAGACAGGGTTACACTGAAGCTTTCTTT.

As to this clonotype: Because the CDR3's place on the DNA is in doubt, the DNA is left out and the CDR3 is given as listed by TCRdb. The V call is TRBV12-3 or TRBV12-4, the J call TRBJ1-4. Counting both end residues, the CDR3 totals 13 amino acids. This CDR3 is CASSSSTNEKLFF.

There are a few counts of this clonotype. The genes are TRBV5-1 and TRBJ2-5, with D maybe TRBD1 (5 bases). CDR1 SGHRS and CDR2 YFSETQ come from the germline V gene. The CDR3 sequence is 15 residues long. The V end was cut by 4 bases, the J end by 1 base, with 14 bases between. The CDR3, as DNA: TGCGCCAGCAGCCCTCCGACAGCCTTCCAAGAGACCCAGTACTTC. Amino acid sequence: CASSPPTAFQETQYF.

This clonotype counts as medium-sized (0.01 to 0.1%). The gene calls are TRBV6-5 and TRBJ2-2; a weak D match, TRBD1 (5 bases). The CDR3 is 18 residues long. V lost 0 bases and J 4 bases, leaving 18 bases between the germline ends. The germline V gene encodes CDR1 MNHEY and CDR2 SVGAGI. CDR3 nucleotides: TGTGCCAGCAGTTACTCCCGACTTAGGACAAGAGGCACCGGGGAGCTGTTTTTT. It codes for CASSYSRLRTRGTGELFF.

This clonotype occurred a few times. The chain employs TRBV7-9 and TRBJ1-2, with TRBD1 identical over 11 bases. The V gene's germline CDR1 is SEHNR and CDR2 FQNEAQ (reference sequence). The junction had 4 bases not matched to a gene; V was cut back by 4 bases and J by 6 bases. The CDR3 runs 14 residues. In nucleotides, the CDR3 is TGTGCCAGCAGCTCGGGACAGGGGGAAAATGGCTACACCTTC. Translation gives CASSSGQGENGYTF.

The chain is built from TRBV12-3 or TRBV12-4 and TRBJ1-5; no definite D call. CDR3 length: 13 residues. V lost 6 bases and J lost 6, with 12 bases in between. As DNA, the CDR3 is TGTGCCAGCAGCCCTCTCGGGGTTCAGCCCCAGCATTTT. This encodes CASSPLGVQPQHF.

V is TRBV14 and J is TRBJ2-1; 8 nucleotides agree with TRBD1. With V trimmed by 0 bases and J by 1 base, 8 bases remained unmatched. CDR1 and CDR2 from the germline V gene are SGHDN and FVKESK. The CDR3 has 18 residues. The CDR3 spells CASSQDFSRTGSYNEQFF. Here the CDR3 DNA reads TGTGCCAGCAGCCAAGATTTTAGTAGGACAGGGTCCTACAATGAGCAGTTCTTC.

The V gene is TRBV7-2, the J gene TRBJ1-1, with a tentative D call TRBD1 (5 bases). V was pared by 5 bases and J by 11 bases, with 12 bases between. The CDR3 totals 11 residues. Per the germline V gene, CDR1 is SGHTA and CDR2 is FQGNSA. In nucleotides, the CDR3 is TGTGCCAGCAGCGGGGGGGGGGAGGCTTTCTTT. This encodes CASSGGGEAFF.

This clonotype rates as medium-sized. The chain uses TRBV6-2 or TRBV6-3 and TRBJ2-7, with 9 bases that match TRBD1. The junction had 5 bases not matched to a gene; V was cut back by 6 bases and J by 5 bases. CDR3 length: 13 amino acids. The V gene's germline CDR1 is MNHEY and CDR2 SVGEGT. The CDR3 loop is CASRGTGPHEQYF. The CDR3 region has the DNA TGTGCCAGCAGAGGGACAGGGCCTCACGAGCAGTACTTC.

In this sample, this clonotype turned up a few times. The V and J genes are TRBV19 and TRBJ1-1, with 9 bases lining up with TRBD1. Germline CDR1 is LNHDA and CDR2 is SQIVND (reference sequence). J gave up 6 bases and V 0 bases, and 11 bases lay outside the gene matches. The CDR3 runs 17 residues. DNA of the CDR3: TGTGCCAGTAGTATAGATTGGGACAGGGCTGGGGTGCCTGAAGCTTTCTTT. Its protein is CASSIDWDRAGVPEAFF.

By proportion, this clonotype is medium-sized (0.01 to 0.1%). The chain recombines TRBV6-5 with TRBJ2-7, with D possibly TRBD2 on 6 matching bases. CDR1 is MNHEY and CDR2 is SVGAGI in the germline V gene. The germline V and J ends were trimmed by 2 bases and 0 bases, with 8 bases remaining between them. The CDR3 runs to 14 residues. The CDR3 region is CASSYRDFSYEQYF. The CDR3 DNA reads as TGTGCCAGCAGTTACCGGGACTTCTCCTACGAGCAGTACTTC.

The chain joins TRBV28 to TRBJ1-2; the D gene is possibly TRBD1 (5 bases). This CDR3 region has 14 residues. CDR1 MDHEN and CDR2 SYDVKM come from the germline V gene. Between the trimmed V and J ends, which lost 7 bases and 8 bases, there was a span of 20 bases. The CDR3 region has the DNA TGTGCCAGCACCTCCTGGGGGGGGATGAGGGGCTACACCTTC. The encoded protein is CASTSWGGMRGYTF.

By its share, this clonotype is medium-sized (0.01 to 0.1%). This chain's CDR3 is CATSRSNSPYEQYF. The DNA for the CDR3 is TGTGCCACCAGCAGGTCGAACAGCCCCTACGAGCAGTACTTC. The rearrangement joins TRBV15 to TRBJ2-7; D not resolved. The CDR3 has 14 amino acids. Per germline, CDR1 LNHNV and CDR2 YYDKDF (reference sequence). V gave up 3 bases and J gave up 2 bases, with 11 bases separating them. The whole variable domain, remainder taken from reference TRBV15 and TRBJ2-7, is DAMVIQNPRYQVTQFGKPVTLSCSQTLNHNVMYWYQQKSSQAPKLLFHYYDKDFNNEADTPDNFQSRRPNTSFCFLDIRSPGLGDTAMYLCATSRSNSPYEQYFGPGTRLTVT.

This clonotype is medium-sized within its sample. This rearrangement joins TRBV19 to TRBJ2-2, with D uncertain. Trimming removed 3 bases at V and 1 base at J, with 9 bases between. The CDR3 sequence is 15 residues long. Germline V gene sequence: CDR1 LNHDA, CDR2 SQIVND (reference sequence). The CDR3 coding sequence is TGTGCCAGTAGTATTATCAGCGAGAACACCGGGGAGCTGTTTTTT. Protein: CASSIISENTGELFF.